This TCR beta chain was sequenced during a study of shared T cell receptors in the human thymus. Trimming stripped 9 bases from V and 3 bases from J, with 11 bases between. CDR1 is MDHEN and CDR2 is SYDVKM in the germline V gene. This CDR3 comprises 13 residues. TCRdb's table, derived via immunoSEQ multiplex PCR, lists solely in-frame clones and lacks some. Of approximately 730,000 clones in the sample, approximately 85% are singletons; the top ten hold about 0.0098%. This sample also appeared in a second study, on human thymus T cells. This second study says: From resections taken during corrective heart surgery, the thymus tissue was obtained. Gene usage for V and J segments appeared biased in thymic and blood repertoires.

Source material: thymocytes. This TCR came from a girl less than two years old with a congenital heart defect. The V gene is TRBV28, the J gene TRBJ1-4; weak D call: TRBD1 (6 bases). The CDR3 region is CASTGNSNEKLFF. CDR3 sequence (DNA): TGTGCCAGTACAGGGAATTCTAATGAAAAACTGTTTTTT.